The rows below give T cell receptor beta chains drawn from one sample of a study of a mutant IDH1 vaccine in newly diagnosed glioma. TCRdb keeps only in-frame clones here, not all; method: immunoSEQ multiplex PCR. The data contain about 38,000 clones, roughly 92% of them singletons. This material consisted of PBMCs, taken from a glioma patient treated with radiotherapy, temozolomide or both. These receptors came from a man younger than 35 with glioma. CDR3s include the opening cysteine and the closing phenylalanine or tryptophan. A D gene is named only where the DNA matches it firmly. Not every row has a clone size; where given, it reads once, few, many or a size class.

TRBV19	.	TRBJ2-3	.	TGTGCCAGCGTAGACAGCACAGATACGCAGTATTTT	CASVDSTDTQYF
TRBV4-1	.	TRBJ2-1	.	TGCGCCAGCAGCCAAGAGCCCGTAGGGAATGAGCAGTTCTTC	CASSQEPVGNEQFF
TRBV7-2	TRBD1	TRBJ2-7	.	TGTGCCAGCAGCTTCGACCGTAGAACCGGGACAGGGTCCTGGCAGCAGTACTTC	CASSFDRRTGTGSWQQYF
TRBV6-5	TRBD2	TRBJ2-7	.	TGTGCCAGCAGTTACTCGCGGCTAGCGGGAGCCTACGAGCAGTACTTC	CASSYSRLAGAYEQYF
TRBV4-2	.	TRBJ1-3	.	TGTGCCAGCAGCCAAGATAACAAACTGGGCGGAAACACCATATATTTT	CASSQDNKLGGNTIYF
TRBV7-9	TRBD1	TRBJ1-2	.	TGTGCCAGCAGCCCTGGACAGGAGTATGGCTACACCTTC	CASSPGQEYGYTF
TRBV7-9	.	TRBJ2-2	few	TGTGCCAGCAGCTTAGCGAGCGGGGAGCTGTTTTTT	CASSLASGELFF
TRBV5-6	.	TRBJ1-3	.	TGTGCCAGCAGCTTAGGGCCCGCAGGAATCGCTCTGGAGGGCACCATATATTTT	CASSLGPAGIALEGTIYF
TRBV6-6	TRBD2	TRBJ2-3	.	TGTGCCAGCACAGTGACTAGCGGTTCCACAGATACGCAGTATTTT	CASTVTSGSTDTQYF
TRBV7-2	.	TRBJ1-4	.	TGTGCCAGCAGCTTAAATCCAAGGACAACAACTAATGAAAAACTGTTTTTT	CASSLNPRTTTNEKLFF
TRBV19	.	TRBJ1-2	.	TGTGCCAGTAGTGGGCAAAACTATGGCTACACCTTC	CASSGQNYGYTF
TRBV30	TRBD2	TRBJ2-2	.	TGTGCCTGGAGTCCCCCGGCTAGCGGGAGGACCGGGGAGCTGTTTTTT	CAWSPPASGRTGELFF
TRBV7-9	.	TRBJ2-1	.	TGTGCCAGCAGCCCGGACGGGGGTAATGAGCAGTTCTTC	CASSPDGGNEQFF
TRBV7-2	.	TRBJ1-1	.	TGTGCCAGCAACTGGGGGAACACTGAAGCTTTCTTT	CASNWGNTEAFF
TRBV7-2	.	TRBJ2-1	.	TGTGCCAGCAGCTTAGTCCCGAACAATGAGCAGTTCTTC	CASSLVPNNEQFF
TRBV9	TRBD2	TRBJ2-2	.	TGTGCCAGCAGCGTAGGTCCTAGCGGAAACACCGGGGAGCTGTTTTTT	CASSVGPSGNTGELFF
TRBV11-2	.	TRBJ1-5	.	TGTGCCAGCAGCTCTTCGTTGGTGGGTCCGACGGCGCGCCAGCCCCAGCATTTT	CASSSSLVGPTARQPQHF
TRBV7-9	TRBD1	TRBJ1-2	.	TGTGCCAGCAGCTCCCGGACAGGGGGCGCAGGTGGCTACACCTTC	CASSSRTGGAGGYTF
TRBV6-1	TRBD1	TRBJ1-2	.	TGTGCCAGCAGTGGACAGGGATATGGCTACACCTTC	CASSGQGYGYTF
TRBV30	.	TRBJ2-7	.	TGTGCCTGGAGTCTGACCCCGGGCACCAGGTACTTC	CAWSLTPGTRYF
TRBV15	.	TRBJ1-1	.	TGTGCCACCAGCAGAGTTCTTGGCACTGAAGCTTTCTTT	CATSRVLGTEAFF
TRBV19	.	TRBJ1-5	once	TGTGCCAGTAGTATTGGATCCAGGGGAGTAAGCAATCAGCCCCAGCATTTT	CASSIGSRGVSNQPQHF
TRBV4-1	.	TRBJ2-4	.	TGCGCCAGCAGCCAAGAAGGAGGGGGGGGAGCCAAAAACATTCAGTACTTC	CASSQEGGGGAKNIQYF
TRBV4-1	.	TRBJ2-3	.	TGCGCCAGCAGCCAAGAGACCAGGGCGGCAGATACGCAGTATTTT	CASSQETRAADTQYF
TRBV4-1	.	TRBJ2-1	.	TGCGCCAGCAGCCAAGATGGGGTCTTTGGGGAGCAGTTCTTC	CASSQDGVFGEQFF
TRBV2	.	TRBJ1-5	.	TGTGCCAGCACCATGATCCGTGGGACAAGCAATCAGCCCCAGCATTTT	CASTMIRGTSNQPQHF
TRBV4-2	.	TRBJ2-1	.	TGTGCCAGCAGCCAAGAATGGAGAACCAATGAGCAGTTCTTC	CASSQEWRTNEQFF
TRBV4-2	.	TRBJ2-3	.	TGTGCCAGCAGCCATTGGGGAGATACGCAGTATTTT	CASSHWGDTQYF
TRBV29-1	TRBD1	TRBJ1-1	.	TGCGTCGGAGACAGGGGATTTACCAACACTGAAGCTTTCTTT	CVGDRGFTNTEAFF
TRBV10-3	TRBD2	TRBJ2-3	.	TGTGCCATCAGTGCTTTGCGGGAGGGCCAAGATACGCAGTATTTT	CAISALREGQDTQYF
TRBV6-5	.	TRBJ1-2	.	TGTGCCAGCAGTATAAGACGGACGGGCTATGGCTACACCTTC	CASSIRRTGYGYTF
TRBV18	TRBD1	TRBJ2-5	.	TGTGCCAGCTCACCACAGGGGGCGAACGGTGAGACCCAGTACTTC	CASSPQGANGETQYF